These 10 T cell receptor beta chains share one sample of origin, sequenced in a study of cytomegalovirus exposure and HLA in healthy donors. PCR involved 60 Vbeta and 13 Jbeta primers. Sequencing was performed with immunoSEQ multiplex PCR; in TCRdb, only in-frame clones are kept and a portion is missing. This table holds under 150,000 clones, 82% found once. Sequenced sample: PBMCs. The receptor set was obtained from a male donor in good health and CMV-seropositive.

The J gene is TRBJ2-3, the V gene TRBV4-2, with 8 bases fitting TRBD2. This CDR3 has 16 residues. The trim removed 1 base at V and 2 bases at J, leaving 5 bases unmatched. Germline CDR1 reads LGHNA; CDR2 reads YNFKEQ. The CDR3, as DNA: TGTGCCAGCAGCCAAGGCGGGGGGCCTAACACAGATACGCAGTATTTT. Translated: CASSQGGGPNTDTQYF.

The gene calls are TRBV5-4 and TRBJ2-1, with D perhaps TRBD2 (5 bases). Trimming cost V 4 bases and J 4 bases, with 9 bases left between them. In germline, CDR1 is SGHNT, CDR2 YYREEE (reference sequence). This CDR3 is built from 13 residues. This chain's CDR3 is CASSEGPYNEQFF. CDR3 nucleotide sequence: TGTGCCAGCAGCGAGGGCCCTTACAATGAGCAGTTCTTC.

This clone showed up just a few times. The chain links TRBV7-3 to TRBJ2-7; 10 nucleotides line up with TRBD2. The CDR3 runs to 14 residues. Looked up from germline, CDR1 is SGHTA and CDR2 is FQGTGA. V gave up 5 bases and J gave up 6 bases; unmatched junction bases: 7. The CDR3 loop reads CASSPSGRASEQYF. The CDR3 bases are TGTGCCAGCAGCCCAAGCGGGAGGGCCTCCGAGCAGTACTTC.

The J gene is TRBJ2-7, the V gene TRBV10-3; TRBD1 is a possible D gene (5 bases). CDR1 ENHRY and CDR2 SYGVKD come from the germline V gene. The V end lost 4 bases, the J end lost 0 bases, and 10 bases lay between the germline ends. The CDR3 runs 14 residues. The CDR3 nucleotides read TGTGCCATCAGTGGCACAGGTGCCTCCTACGAGCAGTACTTC. This encodes CAISGTGASYEQYF.

The V call is TRBV6-5, the J call TRBJ1-5; 8 nucleotides line up with TRBD1. The CDR3 is made up of 14 amino acids. The germline CDR1 and CDR2 sequences are MNHEY and SVGAGI. J lost 7 bases, V lost 6 bases, and 8 bases had no gene match. The CDR3 DNA follows: TGTGCCAGCAGCAACGGACAGGGTGGACAGCCCCAGCATTTT. As protein: CASSNGQGGQPQHF.

J is TRBJ1-6 and V is TRBV5-4; D not resolved. This CDR3 is 16 amino acids long. CDR1 SGHNT and CDR2 YYREEE come from the germline V gene (reference sequence). The V gene lost 4 bases and the J gene lost 0 bases, with 11 bases spanning the gap. The CDR3 protein is CASSDLRSSYNSPLHF. Here the CDR3 DNA reads TGTGCCAGCAGCGACTTACGGAGCTCCTATAATTCACCCCTCCACTTT. The full variable domain, in which reference TRBV5-4 and TRBJ1-6 provide the parts outside the CDR3, is ETGVTQSPTHLIKTRGQQVTLRCSSQSGHNTVSWYQQALGQGPQFIFQYYREEENGRGNFPPRFSGLQFPNYSSELNVNALELDDSALYLCASSDLRSSYNSPLHFGNGTRLTVT.

This chain connects TRBV19 to TRBJ2-1, with TRBD1 matching 8 bases. The CDR3 length is 14 residues. The trim removed 5 bases at V and 6 bases at J, leaving 6 bases unmatched. The germline V gene has CDR1 LNHDA and CDR2 SQIVND (reference sequence). Here the CDR3 reads CASSVGQGVNEQFF. In nucleotides, the CDR3 is TGTGCCAGTAGTGTTGGACAGGGAGTCAATGAGCAGTTCTTC.

The chain carries TRBV7-2 and TRBJ2-7; TRBD1 aligns across 9 bases. This CDR3 contains 14 residues. The V and J ends lost 5 bases and 2 bases, in that order; junction bases with no gene match: 4. CDR1 SGHTA and CDR2 FQGNSA come from the germline V gene. In nucleotides, the CDR3 is TGTGCCAGCAGCCTGGACAGGGGCACCTACGAGCAGTACTTC. This gives the protein CASSLDRGTYEQYF.

V and J are TRBV27 and TRBJ2-3; TRBD2 aligns across 13 bases. The CDR3 has 17 amino acids. Per the germline V gene, CDR1 is MNHEY and CDR2 is SMNVEV (reference sequence). Germline trimming cut 5 bases from V and 4 bases from J; bases unmatched to any gene: 9. For the CDR3, the DNA is TGTGCCAGCAGTCTGTGGACTAGCGGGGGTGAGGCAGATACGCAGTATTTT. Encoded protein: CASSLWTSGGEADTQYF.

CDR3: CAIRWTDSGDEQYF. The CDR3, as DNA: TGTGCCATCAGATGGACAGATTCTGGGGACGAGCAGTACTTC. The chain has TRBV10-3 and TRBJ2-7; D possibly corresponds to TRBD1 (6 bases). The CDR3 is 14 amino acids. Germline loops: CDR1 ENHRY, CDR2 SYGVKD. V was cut by 6 bases and J by 5 bases, with 17 bases left in between.